This TCR beta chain was profiled in a study of blood T cell repertoires in COVID-19. Study summary: Some COVID-19 samples were acute and others convalescent; all came from the United States, Italy and Spain. Nucleic acid was either cDNA or gDNA, and it came from T cells, B-cell-depleted T cells, or PBMCs.

Source study methods: By means of reference gene primer amplification, nucleated cell counts were estimated. Only in-frame clones appear in the TCRdb table, and some are missing; sequencing was by immunoSEQ multiplex PCR. V and J calls and clone size come straight from that table; D and trimming were deduced from the DNA. The table includes some 42,000 clones, about 89% detected once. CDR3 length equals 15 residues. Unmatched junction bases numbered 4, after V lost 0 bases and J lost 4 bases. CDR1 is SEHNR and CDR2 is FQNEAQ in the germline V gene (reference sequence). The J gene is TRBJ2-7, the V gene TRBV7-9; 9 nucleotides line up with TRBD2. The material sequenced was peripheral blood. This TCR derives from a human donor in a cohort sampled during active COVID-19. As DNA, the CDR3 is TGTGCCAGCAGCTTAGCCGGACTAGCGTTATACGAGCAGTACTTC. Its protein is CASSLAGLALYEQYF.